The following is a T cell receptor (beta chain) sequence with its context. The clone's antigen remains unknown. A junction boundary mismatches the germline segment, possibly from a read error. Reading the germline V gene gives CDR1 SGHAT and CDR2 FQNNGV. The CDR3 measures 14 amino acids from cysteine to phenylalanine. Only the CDR3 DNA is retained, 42 bases long and in frame from the first base. This sample was included in a study of tumor and adjacent non-tumor tissue in lung cancer (dated by TCRdb to 2016 to 2018). Study-level background: The cohort included more than 9 adenocarcinoma, 2 squamous cell carcinoma and 1 small cell lung cancer patients. Sequencing generated a total of more than 95 million productive TCRbeta reads, averaging approximately 3.8 million reads per sample. Ages among the 15 or so patients ranged from about 31 to 85 years, there were roughly ten men and 5 women, and disease was at TNM stage I to III. Bulk TCRbeta repertoires were compared between lung tumor tissue and matched distant non-tumor lung tissue obtained from under 18 lung cancer patients. TCRbeta CDR3 sequencing was performed on 25 to 35 paired specimens, with one tumor sample and one normal lung sample collected per patient. The paper as a whole reports these results and caveats: Tumor tissue showed significantly higher TCR diversity (inverse Simpson) than normal lung tissue, at roughly 430 vs 170 (P = 0.0075, Mann-Whitney U test). The sequencing platform is not named in the methods, and unique molecular identifiers are not mentioned. Peripheral blood was not sequenced, so blood TCRbeta repertoires were not examined in the lung cancer patients of the study. Younger patients had significantly higher TCR diversity, and higher tumor TCR diversity was associated with shorter overall and disease-free survival. In normal lung, the top 100 clones accounted for a significantly larger cumulative share of the repertoire than in tumor tissue. Only about 15 patients were included in the cohort, and the need for larger samples and more detailed clinical data was noted by the authors.

The library was made by multiplex PCR. Sequencer: Illumina HiSeq 2500. Following protocols modified from ARM-PCR, the researchers constructed TCRbeta libraries through three rounds of nested PCR with primers (Table S4). Before sequencing, PCR products in the 200-500 bp range were cut out of the gel and cleaned up using the QIAquick gel extraction kit. From the authors' description of their analysis: Reads were cleaned with Trimmomatic, merged with FLASH into complete CDR3 sequences, and assigned to V(D)J germline segments with MiTCR. Clonal diversity was calculated as the inverse Simpson's index using VDJtools. A read counted as productive if the sequence was in-frame and lacked a premature stop codon. TCRdb handled the public reads itself, with Q25 trimming in fastp and clone calling in MiXCR, and kept productive beta chains. Identical CDR3 protein sequences are pooled into one entry, listed with their most common genes and DNA. The V and J calls shown here were made by TCRdb, not taken from the authors' results. This sample has some 100,000 distinct CDR3 sequences in its table, and 80% of those were observed once. The leading ten clones occupy around 30% of the sample.

RNA was isolated from bulk unsorted tissue, and RNA quality was assessed with a NanoDrop ND-1000 and an Agilent 2100. The normal lung samples consisted of distant non-tumor tissue collected more than 3 cm from the tumor edge. All donors had newly diagnosed lung cancer, had not received prior chemotherapy, and were admitted for thoracic surgery in China between August and November 2014. The study excluded patients who had received radiotherapy or chemotherapy before or who had another cancer at the same time. Pieces of surgical tissue measuring about 1-2.1 cm3 were kept in RNAlater solution and held at -80 degrees C until needed.

Sequencing was performed on distant non-tumor lung tissue. The source of this sequence is a man aged 55-75 years with small cell lung cancer. Recombination joined TRBV11-2 with TRBJ2-1, with no D gene named confidently. The DNA sequence is TGTGCCAGTAGCTTAGAACCGGGCAACAATGAGCAGCTCTTC. Its amino acids are CASSLEPGNNEQLF.